This T cell receptor (beta chain) was captured in a study of neurological immune-mediated disorders. Between the trimmed V and J ends, which lost 3 bases and 5 bases, there was a span of 11 bases. This CDR3 spans 13 amino acids. Germline assignment: CDR1 KGHSH and CDR2 LQKENI. This clonotype was counted many times. TCRdb called the 5' RACE reads again in MiXCR, with one record for every CDR3 protein. The sample gives about 30,000 distinct CDR3 sequences, approximately 15% of which show up once; roughly a quarter is in the top ten. The chain combines TRBV18 with TRBJ2-7; D is unresolved. Material for sequencing was PBMCs. The source of this sequence is a man aged 70 or older in good health. CDR3 in amino acids: CASSPKPGHEQYF. The CDR3 DNA is TGTGCCAGCTCACCTAAACCAGGTCACGAGCAGTACTTC.